This T cell receptor beta chain emerged from a study of blood T cell repertoires in COVID-19. Study as a whole: Material from acute and convalescent COVID-19 was sourced from the United States, Italy and Spain.

CDR3 length: 16 amino acids. Trimming removed 3 bases from V and 6 bases from J, with 19 bases in between. CDR1 ENHRY and CDR2 SYGVKD come from the germline V gene. The assay was immunoSEQ multiplex PCR, and TCRdb's table has in-frame clones only and misses some. The profile shows 350,000 or so clones, roughly 87% of them singletons. The source is a woman in her 30s who had recovered from COVID-19. The chain uses TRBV10-3 and TRBJ2-3; maybe TRBD2 (7 bases). The sample consisted of PBMCs or T cells enriched from blood (not recorded which). The CDR3 DNA is TGTGCCATCAGTGATGGGGGGGGGCTCGGCTCGGATACGCAGTATTTT. Translated, it gives CAISDGGGLGSDTQYF.